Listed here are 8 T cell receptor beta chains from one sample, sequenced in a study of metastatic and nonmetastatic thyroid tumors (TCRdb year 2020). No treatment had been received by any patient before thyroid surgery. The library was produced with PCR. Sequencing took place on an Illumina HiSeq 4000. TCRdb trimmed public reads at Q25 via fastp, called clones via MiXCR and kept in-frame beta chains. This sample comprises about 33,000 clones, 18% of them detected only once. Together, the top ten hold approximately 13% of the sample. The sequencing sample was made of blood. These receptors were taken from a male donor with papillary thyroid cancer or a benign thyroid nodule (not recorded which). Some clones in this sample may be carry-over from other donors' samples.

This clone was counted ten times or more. The CDR3 bases are TGTGCCAGCAGCTCAGGGGGGACTAATGAAAAACTGTTTTTT. It encodes CASSSGGTNEKLFF. This rearrangement joins TRBV6-1 to TRBJ1-4; 7 nucleotides align to TRBD1. The germline gives CDR1 MNHNS, CDR2 SASEGT. V trimming: 6 bases; J trimming: 2 bases; junction bases outside the gene matches: 3. The CDR3 loop spans 14 amino acids.

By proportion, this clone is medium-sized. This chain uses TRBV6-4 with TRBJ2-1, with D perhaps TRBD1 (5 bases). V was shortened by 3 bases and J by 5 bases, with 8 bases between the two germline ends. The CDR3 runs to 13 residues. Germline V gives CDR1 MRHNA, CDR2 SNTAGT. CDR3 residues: CASSEKGHNEQFF. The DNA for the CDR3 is TGTGCCAGCAGTGAAAAGGGGCACAATGAGCAGTTCTTC.

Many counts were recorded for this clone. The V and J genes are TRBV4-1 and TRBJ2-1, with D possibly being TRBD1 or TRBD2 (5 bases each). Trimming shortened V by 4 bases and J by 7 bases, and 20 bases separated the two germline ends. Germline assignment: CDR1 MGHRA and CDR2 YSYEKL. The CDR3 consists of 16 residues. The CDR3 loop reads CASSPRDHRQNNEQFF. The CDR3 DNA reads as TGCGCCAGCAGCCCGAGGGACCATCGGCAAAATAATGAGCAGTTCTTC.

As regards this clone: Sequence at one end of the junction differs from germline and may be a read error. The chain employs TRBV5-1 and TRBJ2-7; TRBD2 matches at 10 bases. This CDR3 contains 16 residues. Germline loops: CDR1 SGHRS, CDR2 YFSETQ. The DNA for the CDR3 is TGCGCCAGCAGCCGAACCACTAGCGGGATCTCCTACGAGCAGTACTTT. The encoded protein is CASSRTTSGISYEQYF. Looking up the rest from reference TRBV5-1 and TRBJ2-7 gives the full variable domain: KAGVTQTPRYLIKTRGQQVTLSCSPISGHRSVSWYQQTPGQGLQFLFEYFSETQRNKGNFPGRFSGRQFSNSRSEMNVSTLELGDSALYLCASSRTTSGISYEQYFGPGTRLTVT.

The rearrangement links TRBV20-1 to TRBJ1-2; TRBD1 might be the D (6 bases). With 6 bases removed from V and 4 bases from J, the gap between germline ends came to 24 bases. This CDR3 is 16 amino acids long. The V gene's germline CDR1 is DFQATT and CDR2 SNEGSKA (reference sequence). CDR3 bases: TGCAGTGCCCTTGTGACAGGCCAAATGGTTTCCTATGGCTACACCTTC. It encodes CSALVTGQMVSYGYTF.

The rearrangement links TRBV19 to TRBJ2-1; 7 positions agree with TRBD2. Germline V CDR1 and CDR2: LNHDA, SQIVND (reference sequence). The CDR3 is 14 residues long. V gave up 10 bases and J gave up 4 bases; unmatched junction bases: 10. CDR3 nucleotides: TGTGCCACCGCAACGGGGGGATTTTACAATGAGCAGTTCTTC. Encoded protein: CATATGGFYNEQFF.

The CDR3 region has the DNA TGTGCCAGCAGTTTGTTCGGGGGGAGGGGCGGATACGAGCAGTACTTC. Translated, it gives CASSLFGGRGGYEQYF. This rearrangement joins TRBV28 to TRBJ2-7; TRBD2 agrees at 7 bases. CDR1 is MDHEN, CDR2 SYDVKM, per germline. The CDR3 is made up of 16 amino acids. Trimming at V came to 3 bases and at J to 4 bases, leaving 12 bases not matched to a gene.

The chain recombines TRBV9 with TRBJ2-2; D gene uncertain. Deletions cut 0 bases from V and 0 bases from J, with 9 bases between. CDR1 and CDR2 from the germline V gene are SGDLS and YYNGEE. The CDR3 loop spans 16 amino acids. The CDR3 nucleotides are TGTGCCAGCAGCGTAGCCGGTTCGGCGAACACCGGGGAGCTGTTTTTT. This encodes CASSVAGSANTGELFF.